This T cell receptor (beta chain) is drawn from a study of T cells in Graves' hyperthyroidism and ophthalmopathy. CDR3 length equals 15 residues. V was cut by 5 bases and J by 7 bases, with 21 bases left in between. The germline V gene has CDR1 DFQATT and CDR2 SNEGSKA (reference sequence). RNA transcripts provided the source from which TCR beta CDR3 regions were amplified. HTBI primers drove first-round RT-PCR of the TCR CDR3. TCRdb recomputed calls from the multiplex PCR reads with MiXCR, one row per CDR3 protein. Among tens of thousands of distinct CDR3 sequences listed, roughly 50% were seen once. This clonotype occurred many times.

The source is a woman aged 45-60 years with Graves' ophthalmopathy. V gene TRBV20-1 combines with J gene TRBJ1-5, with D possibly being TRBD1 (6 bases). What was sequenced was blood. The CDR3 loop reads CSAPKSRQVWQPQHF. As DNA, the CDR3 is TGCAGTGCTCCGAAATCCCGACAGGTGTGGCAGCCCCAGCATTTT.